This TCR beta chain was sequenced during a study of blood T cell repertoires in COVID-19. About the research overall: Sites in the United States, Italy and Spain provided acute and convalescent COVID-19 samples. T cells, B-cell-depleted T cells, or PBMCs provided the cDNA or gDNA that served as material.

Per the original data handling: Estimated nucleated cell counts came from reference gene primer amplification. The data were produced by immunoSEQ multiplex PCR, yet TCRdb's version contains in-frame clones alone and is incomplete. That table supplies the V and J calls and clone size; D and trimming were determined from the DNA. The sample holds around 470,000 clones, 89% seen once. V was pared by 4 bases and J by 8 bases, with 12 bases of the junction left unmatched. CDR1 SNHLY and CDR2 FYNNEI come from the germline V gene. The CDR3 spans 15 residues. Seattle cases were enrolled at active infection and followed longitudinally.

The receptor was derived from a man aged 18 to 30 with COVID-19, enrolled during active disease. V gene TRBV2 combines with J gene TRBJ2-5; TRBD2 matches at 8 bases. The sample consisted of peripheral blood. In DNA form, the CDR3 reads TGTGCCAGCAGTGTTTGGCGGGGGGCCGCAGATACCCAGTACTTC. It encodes CASSVWRGAADTQYF.